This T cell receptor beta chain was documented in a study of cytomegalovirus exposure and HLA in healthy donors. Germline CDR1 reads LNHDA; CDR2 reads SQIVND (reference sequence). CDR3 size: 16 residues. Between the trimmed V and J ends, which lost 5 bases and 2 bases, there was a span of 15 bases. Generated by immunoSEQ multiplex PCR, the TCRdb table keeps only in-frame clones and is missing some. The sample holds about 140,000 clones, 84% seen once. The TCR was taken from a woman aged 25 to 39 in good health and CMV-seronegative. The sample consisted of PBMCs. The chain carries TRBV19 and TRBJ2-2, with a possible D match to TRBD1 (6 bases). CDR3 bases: TGTGCCAGTAGTCGGCAGGGGCCCCTAAACACCGGGGAGCTGTTTTTT. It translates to CASSRQGPLNTGELFF.